Shown below are 16 T cell receptor beta chains from a single sample sequenced in a study of blood T cell repertoires in COVID-19. TCRdb's table, derived via immunoSEQ multiplex PCR, lists solely in-frame clones and lacks some. The data contain roughly 170,000 clones, 70% to 90% of them seen just once; the ten biggest clones take up approximately 4.7%. Input material: PBMCs or T cells enriched from blood (not recorded which). Every receptor here comes from a woman aged 45-60 years who had recovered from COVID-19.

The J gene is TRBJ2-3, the V gene TRBV18; 7 bases map to TRBD1. The CDR3 consists of 19 residues. After removal of 3 bases from V and 0 bases from J, the junction contained 15 bases not matched to a gene. CDR1 and CDR2 (germline): KGHSH, LQKENI. Here the CDR3 reads CASSPTKKTGWGSTDTQYF. The DNA of the CDR3 is TGTGCCAGCTCACCGACTAAGAAGACAGGGTGGGGCAGCACAGATACGCAGTATTTT.

J is TRBJ2-1 and V is TRBV5-4; D call uncertain. From germline, CDR1 is SGHNT and CDR2 YYREEE (reference sequence). The CDR3 loop spans 11 amino acids. Trimming removed 1 base at V and 8 bases at J, with 4 bases between. The CDR3 is CASSLSYEQFF. CDR3 coding DNA: TGTGCCAGCAGCTTGTCATATGAGCAGTTCTTC.

The chain joins TRBV23-1 to TRBJ1-3, with D possibly TRBD1 on 6 matching bases. TRBV23-1 is known as an ORF, though its function is uncertain. The germline V and J ends were trimmed by 4 bases and 7 bases, with 20 bases remaining between them. The CDR3 is 16 residues long. The CDR3 DNA is TGCGCCAGCAGTCCAAGAGACAGGTCTTGGCGGAACACCATATATTTT. This codes for CASSPRDRSWRNTIYF.

The V call is TRBV2, the J call TRBJ2-1; TRBD1 matches at 8 bases. Trimming took 8 bases from V and 7 from J; bases not matched to a gene: 13. Per the germline V gene, CDR1 is SNHLY and CDR2 is FYNNEI. This CDR3 spans 15 amino acids. The CDR3 loop is CASGPTGVGVNEQFF. The CDR3 bases are TGTGCCAGCGGACCGACAGGGGTCGGCGTGAATGAGCAGTTCTTC. The complete variable domain, with remaining parts taken from reference TRBV2 and TRBJ2-1, reads EPEVTQTPSHQVTQMGQEVILRCVPISNHLYFYWYRQILGQKVEFLVSFYNNEISEKSEIFDDQFSVERPDGSNFTLKIRSTKLEDSAMYFCASGPTGVGVNEQFFGPGTRLTVL.

In its sample, this clone was seen many times. This rearrangement joins TRBV5-5 to TRBJ1-6; 9 bases fit TRBD1. In germline, CDR1 is SGHKS, CDR2 YYEKEE (reference sequence). CDR3 length equals 14 residues. With V trimmed by 2 bases and J by 9 bases, 3 bases remained unmatched. The CDR3 loop is CASSFGTGSSPLHF. The CDR3 bases are TGTGCCAGCAGCTTCGGGACAGGGAGTTCACCCCTCCACTTT.

The V call is TRBV6-5, the J call TRBJ1-2; the D gene is possibly TRBD1 (6 bases). Germline CDR1 MNHEY, CDR2 SVGAGI. Between the trimmed V and J ends, which lost 8 bases and 7 bases, there was a span of 11 bases. The CDR3 extends over 11 amino acids. CDR3 protein: CASGGGRGYTF. CDR3 bases: TGTGCCAGCGGGGGGGGCCGTGGCTACACCTTC.

The chain is built from TRBV2 and TRBJ1-1, with TRBD1 matching over 7 bases. This CDR3 region has 13 residues. V shed 7 bases, J shed 2 bases, and the junction held 4 bases outside the gene matches. CDR1 is SNHLY and CDR2 is FYNNEI in the germline V gene. CDR3 bases: TGTGCCAGCAAAGGGACAGTCAACACTGAAGCTTTCTTT. Protein sequence: CASKGTVNTEAFF.

The rearrangement links TRBV9 to TRBJ2-7; D possibly corresponds to TRBD2 (6 bases). This CDR3 comprises 14 residues. Per the germline V gene, CDR1 is SGDLS and CDR2 is YYNGEE. V lost 10 bases and J 0 bases, leaving 17 bases between the germline ends. CDR3 region: CAGGGGAGSYEQYV. The CDR3 nucleotides read TGTGCCGGGGGAGGAGGCGCGGGCTCCTACGAGCAGTACGTC.

The chain links TRBV6-5 to TRBJ2-3, with unresolved D. The CDR3 contains 13 residues. Germline V gene data show CDR1 as MNHEY and CDR2 as SVGAGI. The germline V and J ends were trimmed by 2 bases and 5 bases, with 8 bases remaining between them. CDR3 bases: TGTGCCAGCAGTTACGGCCCGGGAGATACGCAGTATTTT. It yields the protein CASSYGPGDTQYF.

This chain uses TRBV7-6 with TRBJ2-5, with 8 bases matching TRBD2. Germline V gene data show CDR1 as SGHVS and CDR2 as FNYEAQ. The CDR3 is 15 residues long. Unmatched junction bases numbered 5, after V lost 0 bases and J lost 5 bases. Here the CDR3 DNA reads TGTGCCAGCAGCTTAGCTGGGTCGGGAGGGGAGACCCAGTACTTC. Translating it yields CASSLAGSGGETQYF.

This chain links TRBV27 with TRBJ2-1; D is unresolved. The germline gives CDR1 MNHEY, CDR2 SMNVEV (reference sequence). The V gene lost 0 bases and the J gene lost 0 bases, with 9 bases spanning the gap. The CDR3 covers 16 residues. The CDR3, as DNA: TGTGCCAGCAGTTTATCGACTGTTTTCTCCTACAATGAGCAGTTCTTC. The encoded protein is CASSLSTVFSYNEQFF.

This clone was observed a single time. CDR3 loop: CASSRDRQETQYF. DNA of the CDR3: TGTGCCAGCAGCCGAGACAGGCAAGAGACCCAGTACTTC. The genes are TRBV4-2 and TRBJ2-5, with D possibly being TRBD1 (6 bases). The length of the CDR3 is 13 residues. Deletions cut 4 bases from V and 2 bases from J, with 8 bases between. The germline gives CDR1 LGHNA, CDR2 YNFKEQ.

V usage is TRBV19 and J usage is TRBJ1-5; D perhaps matches TRBD1 (5 bases). CDR3 length equals 14 residues. The germline CDR1 and CDR2 sequences are LNHDA and SQIVND (reference sequence). Trimming took off 5 bases at V and 4 bases at J, with 12 bases between the two ends. CDR3 bases: TGTGCCAGTAGTGAAAACAGGTCGAATCAGCCCCAGCATTTT. The encoded protein is CASSENRSNQPQHF.

This chain uses TRBV19 with TRBJ2-2; 7 bases match TRBD2. The CDR3 loop spans 17 amino acids. Germline CDR1 and CDR2: LNHDA and SQIVND (reference sequence). J lost 5 bases, V lost 4 bases, and 13 bases had no gene match. The CDR3, as DNA: TGTGCCAGTAGTACCCCCCTTCGCGGGAGTCGAACCGGGGAGCTGTTTTTT. Translated, it gives CASSTPLRGSRTGELFF.

This clone was detected once. The gene calls are TRBV7-3 and TRBJ2-5; no clear D gene. Looked up from germline, CDR1 is SGHTA and CDR2 is FQGTGA. The CDR3 length is 13 residues. With 5 bases removed from V and 5 bases from J, the gap between germline ends came to 12 bases. The CDR3 spells CASSQTPGETQYF. The CDR3 DNA sequence: TGTGCCAGCAGCCAGACCCCCGGGGAGACCCAGTACTTC.

The chain couples TRBV7-9 to TRBJ2-3; no clear D. The CDR3 consists of 13 residues. From germline, CDR1 is SEHNR and CDR2 FQNEAQ (reference sequence). The germline V and J ends were trimmed by 1 base and 6 bases, with 8 bases remaining between them. The DNA of the CDR3 is TGTGCCAGCAGCTTAGGAGGTTTGGATACGCAGTATTTT. Its translation is CASSLGGLDTQYF.